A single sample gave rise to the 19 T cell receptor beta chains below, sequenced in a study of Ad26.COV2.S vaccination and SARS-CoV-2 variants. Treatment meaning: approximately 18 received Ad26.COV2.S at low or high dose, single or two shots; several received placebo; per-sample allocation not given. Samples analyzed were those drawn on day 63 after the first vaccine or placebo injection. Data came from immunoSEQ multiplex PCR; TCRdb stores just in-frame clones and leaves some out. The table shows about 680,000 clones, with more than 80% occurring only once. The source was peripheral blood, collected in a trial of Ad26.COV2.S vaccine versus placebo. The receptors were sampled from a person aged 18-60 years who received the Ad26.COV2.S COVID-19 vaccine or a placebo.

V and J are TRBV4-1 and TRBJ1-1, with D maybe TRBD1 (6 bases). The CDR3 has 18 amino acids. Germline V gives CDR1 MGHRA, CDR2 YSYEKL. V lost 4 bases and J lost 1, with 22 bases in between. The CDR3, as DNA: TGCGCCAGCAGCCCCCTGACAGGCCCTATCTTCCCGAACACTGAAGCTTTCTTT. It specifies CASSPLTGPIFPNTEAFF.

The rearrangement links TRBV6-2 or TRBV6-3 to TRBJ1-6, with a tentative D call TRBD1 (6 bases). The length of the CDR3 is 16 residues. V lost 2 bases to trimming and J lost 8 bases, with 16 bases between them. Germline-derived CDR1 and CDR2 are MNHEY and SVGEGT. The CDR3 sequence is CASSYDPRGGDSPLHF. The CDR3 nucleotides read TGTGCCAGCAGTTACGATCCAAGGGGGGGGGATTCACCCCTCCACTTT.

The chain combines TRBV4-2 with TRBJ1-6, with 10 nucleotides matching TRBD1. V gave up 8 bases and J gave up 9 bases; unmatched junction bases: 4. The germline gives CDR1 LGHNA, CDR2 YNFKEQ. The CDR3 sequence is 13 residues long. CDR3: CASGGQGSSPLHF. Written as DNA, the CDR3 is TGTGCCAGCGGGGGACAGGGGAGTTCACCCCTCCACTTT.

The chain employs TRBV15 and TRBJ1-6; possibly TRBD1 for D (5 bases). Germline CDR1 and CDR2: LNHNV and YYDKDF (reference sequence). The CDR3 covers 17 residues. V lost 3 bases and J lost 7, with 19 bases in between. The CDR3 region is CATSSGDWGLLNSPLHF. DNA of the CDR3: TGTGCCACCAGCAGTGGCGATTGGGGCCTCCTAAATTCACCCCTCCACTTT.

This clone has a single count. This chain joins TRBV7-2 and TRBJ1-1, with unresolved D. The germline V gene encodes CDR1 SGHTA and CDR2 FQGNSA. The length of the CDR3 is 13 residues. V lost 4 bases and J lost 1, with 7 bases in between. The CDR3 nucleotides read TGTGCCAGCAGCTATACAAGGAACACTGAAGCTTTCTTT. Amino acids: CASSYTRNTEAFF.

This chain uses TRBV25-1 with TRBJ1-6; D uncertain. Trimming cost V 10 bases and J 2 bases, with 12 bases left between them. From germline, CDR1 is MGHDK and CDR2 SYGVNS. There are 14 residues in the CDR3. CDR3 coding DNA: TGTGCCACTCTCGGGGATCCCTATAATTCACCCCTCCACTTT. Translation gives CATLGDPYNSPLHF.

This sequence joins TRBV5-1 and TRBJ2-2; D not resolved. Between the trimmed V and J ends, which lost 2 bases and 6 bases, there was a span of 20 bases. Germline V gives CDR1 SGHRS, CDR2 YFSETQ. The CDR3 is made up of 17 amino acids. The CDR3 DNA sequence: TGCGCCAGCAGCTTTAACCCGCTCAGTGGGCCTTCCGGGGAGCTGTTTTTT. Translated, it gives CASSFNPLSGPSGELFF.

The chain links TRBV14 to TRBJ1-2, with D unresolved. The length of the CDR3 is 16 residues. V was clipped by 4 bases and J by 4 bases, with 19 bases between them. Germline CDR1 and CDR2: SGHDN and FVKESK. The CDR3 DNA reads TGTGCCAGCAGCCCCGCGGCGGGCCCCACCATCTATGGCTACACCTTC. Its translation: CASSPAAGPTIYGYTF.

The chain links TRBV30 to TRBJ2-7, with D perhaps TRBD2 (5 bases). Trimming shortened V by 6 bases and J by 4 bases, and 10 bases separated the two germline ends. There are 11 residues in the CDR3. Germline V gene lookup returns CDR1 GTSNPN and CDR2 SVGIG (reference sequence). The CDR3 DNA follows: TGTGCCTGCTCCCGGGGATACGAGCAGTACTTC. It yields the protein CACSRGYEQYF.

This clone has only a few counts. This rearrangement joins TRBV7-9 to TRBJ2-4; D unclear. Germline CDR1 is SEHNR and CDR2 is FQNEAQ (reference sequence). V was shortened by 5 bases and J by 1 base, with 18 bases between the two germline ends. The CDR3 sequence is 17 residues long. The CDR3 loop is CASSPSVALMAKNIQYF. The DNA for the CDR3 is TGTGCCAGCAGCCCCTCCGTTGCCCTGATGGCCAAAAACATTCAGTACTTC.

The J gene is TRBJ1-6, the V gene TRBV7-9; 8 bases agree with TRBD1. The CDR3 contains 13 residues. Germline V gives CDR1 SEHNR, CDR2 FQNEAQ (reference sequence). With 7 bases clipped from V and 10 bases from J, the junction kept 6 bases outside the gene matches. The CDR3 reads CASKRTGNSPLHF. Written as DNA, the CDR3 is TGTGCCAGCAAGAGGACAGGGAACTCACCCCTCCACTTT.

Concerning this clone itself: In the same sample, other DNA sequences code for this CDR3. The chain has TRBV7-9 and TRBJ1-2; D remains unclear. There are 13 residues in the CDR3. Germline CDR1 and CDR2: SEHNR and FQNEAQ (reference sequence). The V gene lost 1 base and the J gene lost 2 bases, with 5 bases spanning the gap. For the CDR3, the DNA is TGTGCCAGCAGCTTAGACGGGAACTATGGCTACACCTTC. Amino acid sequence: CASSLDGNYGYTF. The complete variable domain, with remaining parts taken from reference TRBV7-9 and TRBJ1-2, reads DTGVSQNPRHKITKRGQNVTFRCDPISEHNRLYWYRQTLGQGPEFLTYFQNEAQLEKSRLLSDRFSAERPKGSFSTLEIQRTEQGDSAMYLCASSLDGNYGYTFGSGTRLTVV.

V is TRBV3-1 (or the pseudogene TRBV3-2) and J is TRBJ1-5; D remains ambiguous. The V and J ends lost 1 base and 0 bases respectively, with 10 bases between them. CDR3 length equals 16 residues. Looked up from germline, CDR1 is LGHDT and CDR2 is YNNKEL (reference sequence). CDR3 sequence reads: CASSQGPRYSNQPQHF. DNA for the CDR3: TGTGCCAGCAGCCAAGGGCCCAGATATAGCAATCAGCCCCAGCATTTT.

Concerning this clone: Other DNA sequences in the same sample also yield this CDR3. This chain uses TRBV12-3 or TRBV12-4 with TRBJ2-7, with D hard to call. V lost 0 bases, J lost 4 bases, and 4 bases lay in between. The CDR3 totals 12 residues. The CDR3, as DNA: TGTGCCAGCAGTTTAGCCAGATACGAGCAGTACTTC. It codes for CASSLARYEQYF.

DNA for the CDR3: TGTGCCAGCAGCCCCGGGACAGCTCATGGCTACACCTTC. Protein product: CASSPGTAHGYTF. The chain links TRBV21-1 to TRBJ1-2; the table's TRBD1 call for D was not verified on the DNA. TRBV21-1 is tagged as a pseudogene. The CDR3 is 13 amino acids.

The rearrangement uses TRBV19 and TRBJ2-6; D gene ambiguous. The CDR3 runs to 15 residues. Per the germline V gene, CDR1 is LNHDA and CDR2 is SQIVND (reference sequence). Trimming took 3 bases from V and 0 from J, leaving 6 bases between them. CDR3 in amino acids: CASSIGHSGANVLTF. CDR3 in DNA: TGTGCCAGTAGTATCGGGCACTCTGGGGCCAACGTCCTGACTTTC.

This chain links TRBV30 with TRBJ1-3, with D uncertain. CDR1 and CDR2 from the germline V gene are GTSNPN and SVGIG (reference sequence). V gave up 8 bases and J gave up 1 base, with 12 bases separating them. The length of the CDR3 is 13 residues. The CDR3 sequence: CARAEGSGNTIYF. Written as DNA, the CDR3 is TGTGCCAGGGCGGAAGGGTCTGGAAACACCATATATTTT.

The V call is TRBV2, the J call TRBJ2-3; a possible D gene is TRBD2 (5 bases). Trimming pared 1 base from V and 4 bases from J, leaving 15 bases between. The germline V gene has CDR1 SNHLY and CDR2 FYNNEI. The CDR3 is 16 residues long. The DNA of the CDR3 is TGTGCCAGCAGTGAAGGGAATTTCGGGGTTGCAGATACGCAGTATTTT. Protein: CASSEGNFGVADTQYF. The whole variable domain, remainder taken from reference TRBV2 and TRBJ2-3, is EPEVTQTPSHQVTQMGQEVILRCVPISNHLYFYWYRQILGQKVEFLVSFYNNEISEKSEIFDDQFSVERPDGSNFTLKIRSTKLEDSAMYFCASSEGNFGVADTQYFGPGTRLTVL.

CDR3 DNA: TGTGCCACCAGAGAAATCGGCCTGAAGGAAAAACTGTTTTTT. Translation: CATREIGLKEKLFF. The chain has TRBV15 and TRBJ1-4, with D uncertain. V lost 6 bases to trimming and J lost 8 bases, with 16 bases between them. This CDR3 comprises 14 residues. CDR1 is LNHNV and CDR2 is YYDKDF in the germline V gene (reference sequence).